This T cell receptor (beta chain) was identified in a study of CD8+ T cells in alopecia areata. General study results and limits: The study found higher clonality in lesional than normal scalp, especially in alopecia totalis/universalis. When scalp samples are sequenced, resident alphabeta T cells of normal skin are also captured.

The sample holds a few counts of this clone. The antigen is unknown. Treatment meaning: oral pan-JAK inhibitor, 5-10 mg twice daily. Alopecia areata patients had lesional scalp punch biopsies and peripheral blood taken from them. Both CD4+ and CD8+ T cells were separated by sorting PBMCs. TCR sequencing used cDNA made by reverse transcription of extracted RNA. Only in-frame clones appear in the TCRdb table, and some are missing; sequencing was by immunoSEQ multiplex PCR. The table has some 170,000 clones, about 61% seen once. The CDR3 is made up of 15 amino acids. Germline CDR1 reads SGHRS; CDR2 reads YFSETQ. Trimming pared 4 bases from V and 3 bases from J, leaving 13 bases between.

This TCR derives from a human donor with alopecia areata. Sequencing was performed on CD4+ T cells sorted from blood, taken at approximately week 60, from a patient treated with tofacitinib. The chain has TRBV5-1 and TRBJ2-2; D possibly uses TRBD1 or TRBD2 (5 bases each). DNA for the CDR3: TGCGCCAGCAGCCCAGAGGGGCCCCACACCGGGGAGCTGTTTTTT. Residues: CASSPEGPHTGELFF.